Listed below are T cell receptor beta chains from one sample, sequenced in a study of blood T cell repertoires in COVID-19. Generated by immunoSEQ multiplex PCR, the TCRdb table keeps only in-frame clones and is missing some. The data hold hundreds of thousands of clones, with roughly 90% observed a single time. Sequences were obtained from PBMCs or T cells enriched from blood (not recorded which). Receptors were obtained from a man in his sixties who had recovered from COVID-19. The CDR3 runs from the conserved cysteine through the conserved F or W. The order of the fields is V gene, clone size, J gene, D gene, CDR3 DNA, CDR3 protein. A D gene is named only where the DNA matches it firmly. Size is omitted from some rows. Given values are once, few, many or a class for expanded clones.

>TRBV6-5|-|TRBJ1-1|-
TGTGCCAGCATCTATACCGATCTCAGGGGCACTGAAGCTTTCTTT
CASIYTDLRGTEAFF
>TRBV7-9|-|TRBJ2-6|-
TGTGCCAGCAGTTCGTCTGGGGCCAACGTCCTGACTTTC
CASSSSGANVLTF
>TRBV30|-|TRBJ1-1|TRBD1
TGTGCCTGGAGAGACAGGGCTGAAGCTTTCTTT
CAWRDRAEAFF
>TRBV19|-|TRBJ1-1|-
TGTGCCAGTAGTCCGCAGACCGGGTGGCACACTGAAGCTTTCTTT
CASSPQTGWHTEAFF
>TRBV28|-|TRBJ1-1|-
TGTGCCAGCAGACTAAGGGGGGGTACTGAAGCTTTCTTT
CASRLRGGTEAFF
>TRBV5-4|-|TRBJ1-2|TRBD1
TGTGCCAGCAGCTGGGACAGGGGATATGGCTACACCTTC
CASSWDRGYGYTF
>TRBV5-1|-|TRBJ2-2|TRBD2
TGCGCCAGCAGCCGACCGGGACTAGCGGGAGGGCCGTTGACCGGGGAGCTGTTTTTT
CASSRPGLAGGPLTGELFF
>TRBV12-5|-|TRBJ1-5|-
TGTGCTAGTGGTTCACTGGGCCATCTTGGCTTAAATCAGCCCCAGCATTTT
CASGSLGHLGLNQPQHF
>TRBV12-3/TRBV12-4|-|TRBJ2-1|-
TGTGCCAGCAGTTTATTCGGGGAGCAGTTCTTC
CASSLFGEQFF
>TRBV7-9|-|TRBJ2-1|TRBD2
TGTGCCAGCAGTCCGCCCCACCGGGAGGCACGTAATGAGCAGTTCTTC
CASSPPHREARNEQFF
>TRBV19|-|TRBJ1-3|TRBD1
TGTGCTTCGACAGGGGATCCTGGAAACACCATATATTTT
CASTGDPGNTIYF
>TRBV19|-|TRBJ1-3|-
TGTGCCAGTACCCCTCTTGGTTCCTCGGGTGGAAACACCATATATTTT
CASTPLGSSGGNTIYF
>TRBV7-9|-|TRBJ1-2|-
TGTGCCAGCAGCTTAGAGCGGACCTATGGCTACACCTTC
CASSLERTYGYTF
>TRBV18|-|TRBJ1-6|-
TGTGCCAGCTCACCACAGGGGATCGCCTATAATTCACCCCTCCACTTT
CASSPQGIAYNSPLHF
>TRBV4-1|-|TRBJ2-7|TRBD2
TGCGCCAGCAGCCAAACTAGCGGGAGGCGTACCTACGAGCAGTACTTC
CASSQTSGRRTYEQYF
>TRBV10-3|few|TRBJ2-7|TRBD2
TGTGCCATCAGTGAGCCCACTAGCGGGAGTTACGAGCAGTACTTC
CAISEPTSGSYEQYF
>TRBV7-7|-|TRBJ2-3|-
TGTGCTAGCAGCTTACGGGAAGAACCCACAGATACGCAGTATTTT
CASSLREEPTDTQYF
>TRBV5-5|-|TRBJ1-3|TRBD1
TGTGCCAGCACTGGACAGGGCTTGACTGGAAACACCATATATTTT
CASTGQGLTGNTIYF
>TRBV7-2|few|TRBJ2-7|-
TGTGCCAGCAGCGCCCGACTCAGGGGAAACTATAACGAGCAGTACTTC
CASSARLRGNYNEQYF
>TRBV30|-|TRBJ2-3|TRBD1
TGTGCCTGGATTGGTGGACAGGCCCTAAGGGTAGATACGCAGTATTTT
CAWIGGQALRVDTQYF
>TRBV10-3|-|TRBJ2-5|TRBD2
TGTGCCATCAGTGGGGGACTAGCGGGAGTAGATGGAGAGACCCAGTACTTC
CAISGGLAGVDGETQYF
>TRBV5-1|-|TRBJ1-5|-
TGCGCCAGCAGCCCTGCAGGTCAGGCCGATCAGCCCCAGCATTTT
CASSPAGQADQPQHF
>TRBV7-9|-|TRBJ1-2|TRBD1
TGTGCCAGCAGCAAACAGGGGCCGATTAACTATGGCTACACCTTC
CASSKQGPINYGYTF
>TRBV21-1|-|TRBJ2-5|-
TGTGCCAGCAGCAAAGCCCAAAGTCCGAGAGGCTTTGGCCAAGAGACCCAGTACTTC
CASSKAQSPRGFGQETQYF
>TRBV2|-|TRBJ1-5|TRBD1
TGTGCCAGCAGTACCCCGGGCAGGGGGTTAGGACAGCCCCAGCATTTT
CASSTPGRGLGQPQHF
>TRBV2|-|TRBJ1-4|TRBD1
TGTGCCAGCAGGGACAGGGTTGAAAAACTGTTTTTT
CASRDRVEKLFF
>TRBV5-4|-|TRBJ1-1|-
TGTGCCAGCAGCGCGGGGCCCGAAGCTTTCTTT
CASSAGPEAFF
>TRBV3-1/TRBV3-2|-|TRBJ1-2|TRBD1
TGTGCCAGCAGCCCTGGGGACAGGCCTAACTATGGCTACACCTTC
CASSPGDRPNYGYTF
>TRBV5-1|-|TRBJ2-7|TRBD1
TGCGCCAGCAGTGGGGACAGGAACTACGAGCAGTACTTC
CASSGDRNYEQYF
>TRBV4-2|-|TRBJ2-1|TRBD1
TGTGCCAGCAGCCAAGTAACAGGGGCAGTATACAATGAGCAGTTCTTC
CASSQVTGAVYNEQFF
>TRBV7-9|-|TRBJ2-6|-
TGTGCCAGCAGCTTAATCGCAGGGGTAGGGGCCAACGTCCTGACTTTC
CASSLIAGVGANVLTF
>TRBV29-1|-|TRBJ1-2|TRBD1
TGCAGCGTGGAGGGACAGGGGAACTATGGCTACACCTTC
CSVEGQGNYGYTF
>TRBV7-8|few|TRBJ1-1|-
TGTGCCAGCAGCTTAGGGTCGGTGAACACTGAAGCTTTCTTT
CASSLGSVNTEAFF
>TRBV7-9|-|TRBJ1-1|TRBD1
TGTGCCAGCAGCCCCGGACAGGGTAACACTGAAGCTTTCTTT
CASSPGQGNTEAFF
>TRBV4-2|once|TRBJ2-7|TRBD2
TGTGCCAGCAGCCAAGAAGTACTAGCGGGAGTATCATCCTCCTACGAGCAGTACTTC
CASSQEVLAGVSSSYEQYF